These T cell receptor beta chains were read from a single sample in a study of PD-1 blockade in classical Hodgkin lymphoma. Using immunoSEQ multiplex PCR, the repertoire was profiled, and TCRdb retains in-frame clones only, with some absent. Of about 85,000 clones listed, around 90% are singletons. The material was peripheral blood mononuclear cells (PBMCs), obtained before the second cycle of nivolumab. Every receptor here comes from a human donor with classical Hodgkin lymphoma. The CDR3 runs from the conserved cysteine through the conserved F or W. D genes are given only for firm matches. Clone size is shown for a subset of rows, as once, few, many or a class of expanded clone.

d_gene	v_gene	abundance	j_gene	CDR3nt	CDR3aa
-	TRBV28	-	TRBJ1-1	TGTGCCAGCAGTCCAGGTACGATTTTTGAAGCTTTCTTT	CASSPGTIFEAFF
-	TRBV4-1	once	TRBJ2-1	TGCGCCAGCAGGGACCGGCAAGCGAATGAGCAGTTCTTC	CASRDRQANEQFF
TRBD2	TRBV5-1	-	TRBJ2-2	TGCGCCAGCAGCTTGTCCGGCCTAGCGGTAACCGGGGAGCTGTTTTTT	CASSLSGLAVTGELFF
-	TRBV27	-	TRBJ2-7	TGTGCCAGCAGTTTATCGCGAGGGATCTCCTACGAGCAGTACTTC	CASSLSRGISYEQYF
-	TRBV6-5	-	TRBJ2-7	TGTGCCAGCGGTCAAGGGGTCGAGCAGTACTTC	CASGQGVEQYF
-	TRBV7-7	-	TRBJ2-1	TGTGCTAGCAGCTTCGGCAGGGAGGCCTACAATGAGCAGTTCTTC	CASSFGREAYNEQFF
-	TRBV5-1	few	TRBJ1-1	TGCGCCAGCAGCTACGGCACTGAAGCTTTCTTT	CASSYGTEAFF
TRBD1	TRBV6-5	once	TRBJ2-5	TGTGCCAGCAGTGACAGGGTTCAAGAGACCCAGTACTTC	CASSDRVQETQYF
TRBD1	TRBV28	few	TRBJ1-5	TGTGCCAGCAGACCCTTTGGACAGGGGAGGAATCAGCCCCAGCATTTT	CASRPFGQGRNQPQHF
-	TRBV19	-	TRBJ1-2	TGTGCCAGTAGTATAACCGGGCCCCTTCCTATCGGCTACACCTTC	CASSITGPLPIGYTF
TRBD1	TRBV10-3	-	TRBJ2-2	TGTGCCATCAGTGAGTCTTTACCCGGGACAGGGGAAGCCGGGGAGCTGTTTTTT	CAISESLPGTGEAGELFF
-	TRBV5-6	-	TRBJ2-5	TGTGCCAGCAGCTTGGTCTGGGTCGGCCGAGAGACCCAGTACTTC	CASSLVWVGRETQYF
-	TRBV28	-	TRBJ1-4	TGTGCCAGCCAGGGGTTGAGCGAAAAACTGTTTTTT	CASQGLSEKLFF
-	TRBV5-4	-	TRBJ1-4	TGTGCCAGCAGCGGACGGGAAGGGAAAGGGGAAAAACTGTTTTTT	CASSGREGKGEKLFF
TRBD1	TRBV29-1	-	TRBJ1-4	TGCAGCGGCCGGACAGGGAGGGAAAAACTGTTTTTT	CSGRTGREKLFF
TRBD2	TRBV27	-	TRBJ2-3	TGTGCCAGCAGTTGGACTAGCGGGGGAGATACGCAGTATTTT	CASSWTSGGDTQYF
TRBD1	TRBV6-6	-	TRBJ1-1	TGTGCCAGCAGCAGTCAGGGGGCGAGGACTGAAGCTTTCTTT	CASSSQGARTEAFF
-	TRBV7-8	once	TRBJ2-1	TGTGCCAGCAGCCTAACGGGAGTTTCCTACAATGAGCAGTTCTTC	CASSLTGVSYNEQFF
-	TRBV19	-	TRBJ1-2	TGTGCCAGTAGTCCCCGGGGGCGCGATAGCTATGGCTACACCTTC	CASSPRGRDSYGYTF
-	TRBV5-4	-	TRBJ1-1	TGTGCCAGCGGCAGACTACGAAGCTCCCTGAACACTGAAGCTTTCTTT	CASGRLRSSLNTEAFF
TRBD2	TRBV4-1	-	TRBJ2-7	TGCGCCAGCAGCCAAGATTCCCGACTAGCACCCCCCTACGAGCAGTACTTC	CASSQDSRLAPPYEQYF
-	TRBV10-3	-	TRBJ2-2	TGTGCCACCCGCCGGGACAACATAGTCACCGGGGAGCTGTTTTTT	CATRRDNIVTGELFF